These T cell receptor beta chains were read from a single sample in a study of blood T cell repertoires in COVID-19. Some clones are missing from TCRdb's copy, which holds only in-frame ones; the method was immunoSEQ multiplex PCR. The sample lists 89,000 or so clones, more than 75% occurring once. Sequenced input: peripheral blood. Receptors originate from a man aged 45-65 years with active COVID-19. Both conserved end residues are part of each CDR3. Each record gives: CDR3 DNA, CDR3 protein, clone size, D gene, V gene, J gene. A D gene is named only where the DNA matches it firmly. Not all rows give a size; the values are once, few, many and, for expanded clones, a class.

TGTGCCAGCTACAGGTCCGGGGGAGAAAAACTGTTTTTT,CASYRSGGEKLFF,few,.,TRBV6-5,TRBJ1-4
TGTGCCAGCAGCGTAGGGACTAGCGGTATTTCGATGTATGAGCAGTTCTTC,CASSVGTSGISMYEQFF,.,TRBD2,TRBV9,TRBJ2-1
TGTGCCAGCAGCTTATCGGGCGGGAATCAGCCCCAGCATTTT,CASSLSGGNQPQHF,.,.,TRBV7-8,TRBJ1-5
TGTGCCAGCAGTTCTCGGGACAGTTGGTACGAGCAGTACTTC,CASSSRDSWYEQYF,.,TRBD1,TRBV6-5,TRBJ2-7
TGTGCCAGCAGCCTTGGGACAACGGGGGGGAACACTGAAGCTTTCTTT,CASSLGTTGGNTEAFF,.,.,TRBV4-2,TRBJ1-1
TGTGCCAGCAGTTTGGCCGGGACAGGGGCCCTCATCGGCTACACCTTC,CASSLAGTGALIGYTF,few,TRBD1,TRBV11-2,TRBJ1-2
TGTGCCAGCAGTTACTCAAGGGGCACTAATGAAAAACTGTTTTTT,CASSYSRGTNEKLFF,.,.,TRBV6-5,TRBJ1-4
TGTGCCAGCAGCCGGGGAGCAGTCTTCTCTGGGGCCAACGTCCTGACTTTC,CASSRGAVFSGANVLTF,.,.,TRBV7-2,TRBJ2-6
TGTGCCAGCAGTAACGCCGGGACAGCCTATAATTCACCCCTCCACTTT,CASSNAGTAYNSPLHF,.,TRBD1,TRBV25-1,TRBJ1-6
TGTGCCCGCTCCGGTGGAGCCAACACAGATACGCAGTATTTT,CARSGGANTDTQYF,.,.,TRBV7-9,TRBJ2-3
TGTGCCAGCAGTCTACGGCCAGGGGCGGGAGGCTACGAGCAGTACTTC,CASSLRPGAGGYEQYF,.,TRBD2,TRBV6-2/TRBV6-3,TRBJ2-7
TGCGCCAGCAGCCCCCTGGTAGCGGGGGGGCCGCAAGATACGCAGTATTTT,CASSPLVAGGPQDTQYF,.,TRBD2,TRBV4-1,TRBJ2-3
TGTGCCAGCACGGGACGGGGGGGCTCTAATGAGCAGTTCTTC,CASTGRGGSNEQFF,.,TRBD2,TRBV28,TRBJ2-1
TGTGCCAGCAGTTTCCGTGACGACTACTACGAGCAGTACTTC,CASSFRDDYYEQYF,.,.,TRBV6-6,TRBJ2-7
TGTGCCAGCAGTGAACAGCAGGGGATCGATGAGCAGTTCTTC,CASSEQQGIDEQFF,once,.,TRBV2,TRBJ2-1
TGTGCCAGTAGTGCGGGGGGGTCTTGGTACGAGCAGTACTTC,CASSAGGSWYEQYF,.,TRBD2,TRBV19,TRBJ2-7
TGTGCCAGCAGCTTGGGGGGAGCGGGAGGGCCGGAGCAGTACTTC,CASSLGGAGGPEQYF,.,TRBD2,TRBV5-4,TRBJ2-7
TGTGCCAGCAGCCGAGCGGGAACCTACGAGCAGTACTTC,CASSRAGTYEQYF,once,TRBD2,TRBV14,TRBJ2-7
TGTGCCAGCAGTTCCCCGTCCAGAATGAACACTGAAGCTTTCTTT,CASSSPSRMNTEAFF,.,.,TRBV6-2/TRBV6-3,TRBJ1-1
TGTGCCAGCAGACCTACAGGGTTCGCCTACGAGCAGTACTTC,CASRPTGFAYEQYF,.,.,TRBV5-6,TRBJ2-7
TGTGCCAGCAGCTTGAGTAGAAACACTGAAGCTTTCTTT,CASSLSRNTEAFF,.,.,TRBV5-6,TRBJ1-1
TGTGCCAGCAGCCTAGACAGGGGACCTGACGAAAAACTGTTTTTT,CASSLDRGPDEKLFF,.,TRBD1,TRBV9,TRBJ1-4
TGTGCCAGCTCGTTAGGGTGGGAGGACAGGGGTGGAGCTTTCTTT,CASSLGWEDRGGAFF,.,TRBD1,TRBV27,TRBJ1-1
TGTGCCAGCAGCTTAGGACGGAGTTGGGGGCCGAATGAGCAGTTCTTC,CASSLGRSWGPNEQFF,.,.,TRBV11-2,TRBJ2-1
TGTGCCAGCAGCCTCGGACAGTCAGATACGCAGTATTTT,CASSLGQSDTQYF,.,.,TRBV14,TRBJ2-3
TGTGCCAGCAGTTACCCGACCGGGCGGGGGGTTCCCACTGAAGCTTTCTTT,CASSYPTGRGVPTEAFF,.,.,TRBV6-2/TRBV6-3,TRBJ1-1
TGTGCCAGCAGTTCGACAGGGGGGGCTGAAGCTTTCTTT,CASSSTGGAEAFF,.,TRBD1,TRBV7-3,TRBJ1-1
TGTGCCAGCAGGCCGGGACAGGCTCAACGAGCCTCCTACGAGCAGTACTTC,CASRPGQAQRASYEQYF,.,TRBD1,TRBV28,TRBJ2-7
TGTGCCAGCAGCTTAGGTGTTAGGGGGAACACTGAAGCTTTCTTT,CASSLGVRGNTEAFF,.,.,TRBV11-3,TRBJ1-1
TGCAGCGCCGAGCGGGGCTACTACAATGAGCAGTTCTTC,CSAERGYYNEQFF,.,TRBD2,TRBV29-1,TRBJ2-1
TGCGCCAGCAGCCTGGGAAGCGGGGCCAGCACAGATACGCAGTATTTT,CASSLGSGASTDTQYF,.,TRBD2,TRBV5-1,TRBJ2-3
TGTGCCAGCAGTCCCAAAATACAGGGTGGGGCTAGGGAGCTGTTTTTT,CASSPKIQGGARELFF,.,.,TRBV27,TRBJ2-2
TGTGCCAGCAGTCGGACAGGGAAACGATCCTACGAGCAGTACTTC,CASSRTGKRSYEQYF,.,TRBD1,TRBV5-4,TRBJ2-7
TGTGCCAGTAGTATGCCGGGAACTAATGAAAAACTGTTTTTT,CASSMPGTNEKLFF,.,.,TRBV19,TRBJ1-4
TGTGCCAGTAGGGCGGGGGGTCTCTACAATGAGCAGTTCTTC,CASRAGGLYNEQFF,.,TRBD2,TRBV19,TRBJ2-1
TGCGCCAGCAGCCTTGGGCTCTCTGGGGCCAACGTCCTGACTTTC,CASSLGLSGANVLTF,.,.,TRBV10-2,TRBJ2-6
TGTGCCATCAGGGGGACAGATAAGAAGGCCCTCCACTTT,CAIRGTDKKALHF,.,TRBD1,TRBV10-3,TRBJ1-6
TGTGCCAGCAGGGCGGGGGCCTATGGCTACACCTTC,CASRAGAYGYTF,.,.,TRBV27,TRBJ1-2
TGCAGCGCGAGAGGACAGGGGGCTTCCTACGAGCAGTACTTC,CSARGQGASYEQYF,.,TRBD1,TRBV29-1,TRBJ2-7
TGCAGCGTTCAGGGACAGTTGAATGAAAAACTGTTTTTT,CSVQGQLNEKLFF,.,TRBD1,TRBV29-1,TRBJ1-4
TGTGCCAGCAGCTTCTTCTTAGCGGGGGGGCTTCATACCGGGGAGCTGTTTTTT,CASSFFLAGGLHTGELFF,.,TRBD2,TRBV11-2,TRBJ2-2
TGTGCCAGCAGTTATAGCGGGCTTGGGGAAGATACGCAGTATTTT,CASSYSGLGEDTQYF,.,TRBD2,TRBV6-5,TRBJ2-3